This T cell receptor beta chain was identified in a study of molecular identifiers for immune sequencing clone quantification. Listed TCR primers, together with previously described methods, were used for the bulk TCR libraries. TCRdb analysed the PCR reads with MiXCR anew, one entry per CDR3 protein. The sample contains around 40,000 distinct CDR3 sequences, about a fifth of which appear only once. Sorted cells numbering about 20,000 to 1,100,000, with 10%, 30% or 50% RNA, yielded the naive CD8 libraries. The study's findings and limits: It was shown that clones above 20 RNA copies held over 97% of effector molecules, but under 1% in naive cells.

Trimming took 8 bases from V and 6 from J, leaving 11 bases between them. Germline lookup yields CDR1 MNHEY and CDR2 SVGEGT. CDR3 length: 11 amino acids. The table lists this clonotype with many counts. What it recognizes is unknown. The source is a human donor in good health. Some libraries in this study had Jurkat cell RNA spiked in. This chain joins TRBV6-2 or TRBV6-3 and TRBJ2-7; a weak D match, TRBD1 (6 bases). Sequencing was performed on naive CD8+ T cells from blood, with Jurkat cell RNA spiked in. Subset noted: FACS-sorted CD8+CD4-CCR7+CD45RA+ naive T cells. CDR3 region: CASLRGGEQYF. CDR3 coding DNA: TGTGCCAGCCTCAGGGGTGGCGAGCAGTACTTC.